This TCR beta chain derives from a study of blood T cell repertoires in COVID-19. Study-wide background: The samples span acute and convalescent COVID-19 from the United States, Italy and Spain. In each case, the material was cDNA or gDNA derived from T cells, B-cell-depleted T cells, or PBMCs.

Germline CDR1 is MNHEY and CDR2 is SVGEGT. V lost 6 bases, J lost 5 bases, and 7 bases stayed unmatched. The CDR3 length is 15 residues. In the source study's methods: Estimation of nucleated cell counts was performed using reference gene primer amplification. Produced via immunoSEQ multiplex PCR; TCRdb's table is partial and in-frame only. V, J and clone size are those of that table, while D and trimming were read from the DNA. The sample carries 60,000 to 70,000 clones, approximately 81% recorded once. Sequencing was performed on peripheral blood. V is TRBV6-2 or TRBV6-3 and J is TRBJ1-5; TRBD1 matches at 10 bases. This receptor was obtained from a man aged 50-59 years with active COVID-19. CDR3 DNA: TGTGCCAGCAGCTATCCGGGACAGGGGTATCAGCCCCAGCATTTT. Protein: CASSYPGQGYQPQHF.